The 25 T cell receptor beta chains below were found in one sample sequenced in a study of beta chain features in type 1 diabetes. Since all of the isolated RNA was reverse transcribed, expressed TCRB transcripts were what got sequenced. Profiling relied on immunoSEQ multiplex PCR, and the TCRdb table lists in-frame clones only, not all of them. The sample has 140,000 to 150,000 clones, nearly 50% seen once. The sequenced material came from Tregs from blood. These receptors originate from a man aged 18 to 30 in good health.

The CDR3 DNA follows: TGTGCCAGCAGCCGCCCCGCTAGCGGGGCTGGCAAAAACATTCAGTACTTC. Protein product: CASSRPASGAGKNIQYF. The chain combines TRBV7-9 with TRBJ2-4; TRBD2 matches at 9 bases. J was trimmed by 3 bases and V by 5 bases; bases with no gene match: 11. CDR3 length: 17 amino acids. Germline lookup yields CDR1 SEHNR and CDR2 FQNEAQ (reference sequence).

The J gene is TRBJ1-2, the V gene TRBV4-3; the D gene is possibly TRBD1 (5 bases). Trimming removed 0 bases at V and 7 bases at J, with 9 bases between. The CDR3 is 13 residues long. The germline CDR1 and CDR2 sequences are LGHNA and YSLEER. This CDR3 is CASSQDLGVGYTF. The CDR3 DNA sequence: TGCGCCAGCAGCCAAGATTTAGGGGTTGGCTACACCTTC.

This clone appeared a few times. The genes are TRBV18 and TRBJ1-2, with 8 bases matching TRBD1. The CDR3 has 13 residues. Unmatched junction bases numbered 5, after V lost 3 bases and J lost 8 bases. CDR1 KGHSH and CDR2 LQKENI come from the germline V gene. CDR3 sequence: CASSPRDRTGYTF. CDR3 bases: TGTGCCAGCTCACCCCGGGACAGGACGGGCTACACCTTC.

The chain carries TRBV6-6 and TRBJ2-6; D is undetermined. CDR1 MNHNY and CDR2 SVGAGI come from the germline V gene (reference sequence). Deletions cut 7 bases from V and 0 bases from J, with 13 bases between. The CDR3 is 16 amino acids. The chain's CDR3 is CASNYDTLSGANVLTF. The CDR3 DNA sequence: TGTGCCAGCAATTATGACACACTCTCTGGGGCCAACGTCCTGACTTTC.

This chain connects TRBV28 to TRBJ2-3, with a weak D call TRBD1 (6 bases). The CDR3 spans 13 residues. The ends were cut back, 6 bases at V and 6 bases at J, with 13 bases in the middle. Germline V gene sequence: CDR1 MDHEN, CDR2 SYDVKM. DNA for the CDR3: TGTGCCAGCAGAACTACAGGGTCCGATACGCAGTATTTT. Encoded protein: CASRTTGSDTQYF.

This chain links TRBV6-5 with TRBJ2-2; weak D call: TRBD2 (6 bases). CDR3 size: 15 residues. Per germline, CDR1 MNHEY and CDR2 SVGAGI. Deletions cut 6 bases from V and 0 bases from J, with 11 bases between. Here the CDR3 reads CASSSGTSNTGELFF. CDR3 nucleotide sequence: TGTGCCAGCAGCTCCGGGACTTCGAACACCGGGGAGCTGTTTTTT.

V usage is TRBV4-2 and J usage is TRBJ1-2; 8 bases agree with TRBD1. Losses at the gene ends were 4 bases for V and 6 bases for J; bases not matched to a gene: 10. The CDR3 runs 15 residues. Germline values: CDR1 LGHNA, CDR2 YNFKEQ. The CDR3 sequence is CASSPRQGLWDGYTF. In DNA, the CDR3 is TGTGCCAGCAGCCCACGACAGGGGCTTTGGGATGGCTACACCTTC.

V gene TRBV18 combines with J gene TRBJ2-7; no reliable D call. CDR3 length: 15 residues. V lost 3 bases and J lost 1, with 13 bases in between. The germline V gene has CDR1 KGHSH and CDR2 LQKENI. Here the CDR3 reads CASSPGLTKSYEQYF. CDR3 sequence (DNA): TGTGCCAGCTCACCTGGGTTAACTAAGTCCTACGAGCAGTACTTC.

V gene TRBV4-1 combines with J gene TRBJ1-5, with a weak D call TRBD1 (5 bases). CDR3 size: 14 residues. Germline values: CDR1 MGHRA, CDR2 YSYEKL. V lost 0 bases to trimming and J lost 7 bases, with 10 bases between them. The CDR3 here is CASSQDGGEQPQHF. Written as DNA, the CDR3 is TGCGCCAGCAGCCAAGACGGGGGAGAACAGCCCCAGCATTTT.

This chain joins TRBV10-3 and TRBJ1-2; D possibly corresponds to TRBD1 (5 bases). The CDR3 covers 12 residues. Trimming took 10 bases from V and 5 from J, leaving 14 bases between them. Germline V gives CDR1 ENHRY, CDR2 SYGVKD. CDR3 coding DNA: TGTGCCACCGACGGCGCAGGGTATGGCTACACCTTC. It encodes CATDGAGYGYTF.

V is TRBV13 and J is TRBJ2-5, with D unresolved. V lost 4 bases and J lost 5, with 5 bases in between. Germline loops: CDR1 PRHDT, CDR2 FYEKMQ (reference sequence). CDR3 length: 11 amino acids. In nucleotides, the CDR3 is TGTGCCAGCAGCTCCGGGGAGACCCAGTACTTC. Amino acids: CASSSGETQYF. The full variable domain, completed using reference TRBV13 and TRBJ2-5, is AAGVIQSPRHLIKEKRETATLKCYPIPRHDTVYWYQQGPGQDPQFLISFYEKMQSDKGSIPDRFSAQQFSDYHSELNMSSLELGDSALYFCASSSGETQYFGPGTRLLVL.

The chain carries TRBV6-1 and TRBJ1-5; 7 nucleotides line up with TRBD1. V shed 6 bases and J 3 bases; nucleotides not matched to a gene: 5. CDR3 length: 14 amino acids. Germline loops: CDR1 MNHNS, CDR2 SASEGT. CDR3 amino acids: CASRLTGANQPQHF. CDR3 sequence (DNA): TGTGCCAGCAGACTTACAGGGGCCAATCAGCCCCAGCATTTT.

This clone has more than one count but fewer than ten. The rearrangement links TRBV19 to TRBJ2-6; tentative D call: TRBD1 (5 bases). Trimming stripped 6 bases from V and 9 bases from J, with 12 bases between. From germline, CDR1 is LNHDA and CDR2 SQIVND (reference sequence). The CDR3 runs 13 residues. CDR3 in amino acids: CASRRGTLNVLTF. The CDR3 DNA sequence: TGTGCCAGTAGAAGGGGAACCCTCAACGTCCTGACTTTC.

The rearrangement uses TRBV2 and TRBJ1-5; TRBD1 agrees at 8 bases. V lost 3 bases and J lost 5; bases outside the gene matches: 3. The germline gives CDR1 SNHLY, CDR2 FYNNEI. The CDR3 covers 14 residues. CDR3 in DNA: TGTGCCAGCAGTGACAAGACAGGGGATCAGCCCCAGCATTTT. Its protein is CASSDKTGDQPQHF.

This clone showed up just once. The chain couples TRBV4-1 to TRBJ2-3; D may be TRBD2 (5 bases). This CDR3 region has 17 residues. V gave up 4 bases and J gave up 0 bases, with 17 bases separating them. Germline V lookup: CDR1 MGHRA, CDR2 YSYEKL. The DNA for the CDR3 is TGCGCCAGCAGCCTCCAAGCCACCGGACTTAGCACAGATACGCAGTATTTT. It is translated as CASSLQATGLSTDTQYF.

The rearrangement links TRBV5-4 to TRBJ2-2; 9 bases match TRBD2. Germline trimming cut 0 bases from V and 6 bases from J; bases unmatched to any gene: 9. This CDR3 is 17 amino acids long. Per the germline V gene, CDR1 is SGHNT and CDR2 is YYREEE (reference sequence). Written as DNA, the CDR3 is TGTGCCAGCAGCTTGGAGAGAGCGGGGGGCCTAGCCGGGGAGCTGTTTTTT. It yields the protein CASSLERAGGLAGELFF. Together with reference TRBV5-4 and TRBJ2-2, the CDR3 gives the full variable domain: ETGVTQSPTHLIKTRGQQVTLRCSSQSGHNTVSWYQQALGQGPQFIFQYYREEENGRGNFPPRFSGLQFPNYSSELNVNALELDDSALYLCASSLERAGGLAGELFFGEGSRLTVL.

Only a few counts were recorded for this clone. V usage is TRBV5-1 and J usage is TRBJ2-1, with 8 positions matching TRBD2. Germline assignment: CDR1 SGHRS and CDR2 YFSETQ. The V gene end was trimmed by 0 bases and the J gene end by 8 bases; junction bases not matched to a gene: 7. The CDR3 consists of 15 residues. The CDR3 here is CASSLATSEGDEQFF. DNA of the CDR3: TGCGCCAGCAGCTTGGCGACTAGCGAAGGCGATGAGCAGTTCTTC. The full variable domain, its missing parts supplied by reference TRBV5-1 and TRBJ2-1, is KAGVTQTPRYLIKTRGQQVTLSCSPISGHRSVSWYQQTPGQGLQFLFEYFSETQRNKGNFPGRFSGRQFSNSRSEMNVSTLELGDSALYLCASSLATSEGDEQFFGPGTRLTVL.

Comments on this clone: This specimen includes other DNA sequences encoding the same CDR3. The chain joins TRBV5-1 to TRBJ2-7; D perhaps matches TRBD1 (5 bases). Trimming removed 0 bases at V and 3 bases at J, with 10 bases between. CDR3 length: 14 amino acids. CDR1 is SGHRS, CDR2 YFSETQ, per germline. The CDR3 DNA reads TGCGCCAGCAGCTTGGTGCAGGGCAGCTACGAGCAGTACTTC. This codes for CASSLVQGSYEQYF. The whole variable domain, remainder taken from reference TRBV5-1 and TRBJ2-7, is KAGVTQTPRYLIKTRGQQVTLSCSPISGHRSVSWYQQTPGQGLQFLFEYFSETQRNKGNFPGRFSGRQFSNSRSEMNVSTLELGDSALYLCASSLVQGSYEQYFGPGTRLTVT.

This sequence joins TRBV7-9 and TRBJ1-1; possibly TRBD1 for D (5 bases). V was clipped by 4 bases and J by 4 bases, with 13 bases between them. The length of the CDR3 is 14 residues. Germline CDR1 is SEHNR and CDR2 is FQNEAQ (reference sequence). CDR3 in amino acids: CASSWTLVGTEAFF. In nucleotides, the CDR3 is TGTGCCAGCAGCTGGACATTGGTTGGCACTGAAGCTTTCTTT.

The chain recombines TRBV27 with TRBJ1-5, with D perhaps matching TRBD1 (5 bases). This CDR3 has 14 amino acids. V was trimmed by 2 bases and J by 5 bases, leaving 10 bases between them. Germline assignment: CDR1 MNHEY and CDR2 SMNVEV (reference sequence). The CDR3 DNA follows: TGTGCCAGCAGTTTAGTCGGGGGTCATCAGCCCCAGCATTTT. Its protein is CASSLVGGHQPQHF.

V usage is TRBV27 and J usage is TRBJ2-3; TRBD2 matches at 7 bases. CDR1 is MNHEY, CDR2 SMNVEV, per germline (reference sequence). The CDR3 is 14 residues long. V was pared by 6 bases and J by 6 bases, with 9 bases of the junction left unmatched. The CDR3 protein is CASRSGALLDTQYF. The CDR3 nucleotides are TGTGCCAGCAGGAGCGGGGCCCTCCTGGATACGCAGTATTTT.

In its sample, this clone was seen once. The CDR3 protein is CASSFRTGVPYEQYF. Here the CDR3 DNA reads TGTGCCAGCAGCTTCAGGACAGGGGTCCCCTACGAGCAGTACTTC. This chain links TRBV7-2 with TRBJ2-7, with 9 bases identical to TRBD1. Germline V gene data show CDR1 as SGHTA and CDR2 as FQGNSA. V trimming: 3 bases; J trimming: 2 bases; junction bases outside the gene matches: 5. The length of the CDR3 is 15 residues.

The V gene is TRBV5-1, the J gene TRBJ2-7, with D perhaps matching TRBD2 (6 bases). Germline V lookup: CDR1 SGHRS, CDR2 YFSETQ. The V gene lost 5 bases and the J gene lost 7 bases, with 19 bases spanning the gap. The CDR3 length is 14 residues. The CDR3 region is CASREWHGEEEQYF. As DNA, the CDR3 is TGCGCCAGCAGAGAGTGGCACGGGGAGGAGGAGCAGTACTTC.

This chain uses TRBV5-8 with TRBJ1-1, with a weak D call TRBD1 (6 bases). This CDR3 contains 14 residues. V lost 5 bases and J 3 bases, leaving 14 bases between the germline ends. Germline V CDR1 and CDR2: SGHTS, YDEGEE. CDR3: CASSFRQVHTEAFF. The CDR3 nucleotides read TGTGCCAGCAGTTTTCGACAGGTGCACACTGAAGCTTTCTTT.

This sequence joins TRBV15 and TRBJ2-3; the D gene is possibly TRBD1 (5 bases). The CDR3 extends over 16 amino acids. CDR1 is LNHNV and CDR2 is YYDKDF in the germline V gene (reference sequence). V lost 1 base to trimming and J lost 0 bases, with 11 bases between them. This CDR3 is CATSRGWGASTDTQYF. CDR3 bases: TGTGCCACCAGCAGAGGGTGGGGCGCGAGCACAGATACGCAGTATTTT.